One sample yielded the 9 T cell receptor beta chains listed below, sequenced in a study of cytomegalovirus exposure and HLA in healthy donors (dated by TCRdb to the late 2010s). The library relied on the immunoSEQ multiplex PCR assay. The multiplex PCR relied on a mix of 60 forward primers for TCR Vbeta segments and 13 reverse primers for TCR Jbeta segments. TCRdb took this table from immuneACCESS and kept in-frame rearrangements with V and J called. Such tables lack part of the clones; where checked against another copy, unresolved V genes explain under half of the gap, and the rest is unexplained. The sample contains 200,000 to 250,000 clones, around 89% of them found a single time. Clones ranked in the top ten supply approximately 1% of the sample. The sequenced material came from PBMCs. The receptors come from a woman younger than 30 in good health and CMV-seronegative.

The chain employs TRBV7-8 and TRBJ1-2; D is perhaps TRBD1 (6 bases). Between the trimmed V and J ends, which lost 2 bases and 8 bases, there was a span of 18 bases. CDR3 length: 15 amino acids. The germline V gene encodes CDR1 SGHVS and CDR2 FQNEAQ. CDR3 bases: TGTGCCAGCAGCTTAATCACCCAGGGGATCGGGGGCTACACCTTC. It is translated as CASSLITQGIGGYTF.

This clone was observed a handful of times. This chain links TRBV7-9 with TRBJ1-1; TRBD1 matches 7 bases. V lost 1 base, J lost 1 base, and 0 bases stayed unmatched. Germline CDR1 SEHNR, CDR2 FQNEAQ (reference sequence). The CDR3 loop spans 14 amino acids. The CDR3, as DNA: TGTGCCAGCAGCTTAGAGGGGGCGAACACTGAAGCTTTCTTT. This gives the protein CASSLEGANTEAFF.

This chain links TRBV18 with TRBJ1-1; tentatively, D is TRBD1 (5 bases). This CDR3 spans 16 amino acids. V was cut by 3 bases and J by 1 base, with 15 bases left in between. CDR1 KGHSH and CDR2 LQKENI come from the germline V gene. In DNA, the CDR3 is TGTGCCAGCTCACCTCAGCCGGGGGTTGAGAACACTGAAGCTTTCTTT. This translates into CASSPQPGVENTEAFF.

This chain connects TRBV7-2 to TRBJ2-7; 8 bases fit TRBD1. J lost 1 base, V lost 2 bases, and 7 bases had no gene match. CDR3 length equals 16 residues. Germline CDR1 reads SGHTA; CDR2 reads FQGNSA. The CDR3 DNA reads TGTGCCAGCAGCTTAAGGGTAGGACAGGGTTCCTACGAGCAGTACTTC. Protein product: CASSLRVGQGSYEQYF.

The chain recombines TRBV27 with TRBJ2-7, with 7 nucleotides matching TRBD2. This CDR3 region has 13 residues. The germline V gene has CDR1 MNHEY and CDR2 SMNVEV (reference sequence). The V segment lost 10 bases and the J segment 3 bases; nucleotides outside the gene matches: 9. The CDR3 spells CATRSGRGYEQYF. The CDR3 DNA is TGTGCCACCCGGAGTGGGAGGGGCTACGAGCAGTACTTC.

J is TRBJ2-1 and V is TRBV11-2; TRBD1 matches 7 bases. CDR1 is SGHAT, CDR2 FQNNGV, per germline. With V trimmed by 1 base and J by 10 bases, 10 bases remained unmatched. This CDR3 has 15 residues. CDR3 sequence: CASSLGVTGRYEQFF. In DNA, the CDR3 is TGTGCCAGCAGCTTAGGTGTGACAGGGCGATACGAGCAGTTCTTC.

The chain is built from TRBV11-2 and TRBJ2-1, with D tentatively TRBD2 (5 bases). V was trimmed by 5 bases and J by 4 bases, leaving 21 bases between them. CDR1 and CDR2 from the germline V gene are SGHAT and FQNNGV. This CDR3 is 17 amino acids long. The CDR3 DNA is TGTGCCAGCAGCCCCCCCGGGGAGCCCCTTCGATACAATGAGCAGTTCTTC. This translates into CASSPPGEPLRYNEQFF.

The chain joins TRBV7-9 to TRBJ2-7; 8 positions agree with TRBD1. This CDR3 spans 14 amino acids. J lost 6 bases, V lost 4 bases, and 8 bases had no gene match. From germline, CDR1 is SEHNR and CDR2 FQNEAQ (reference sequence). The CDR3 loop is CASSSGLTGVEQYF. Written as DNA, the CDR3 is TGTGCCAGCAGCTCCGGACTGACAGGGGTCGAGCAGTACTTC. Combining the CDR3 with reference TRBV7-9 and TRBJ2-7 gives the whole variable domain DTGVSQNPRHKITKRGQNVTFRCDPISEHNRLYWYRQTLGQGPEFLTYFQNEAQLEKSRLLSDRFSAERPKGSFSTLEIQRTEQGDSAMYLCASSSGLTGVEQYFGPGTRLTVT.

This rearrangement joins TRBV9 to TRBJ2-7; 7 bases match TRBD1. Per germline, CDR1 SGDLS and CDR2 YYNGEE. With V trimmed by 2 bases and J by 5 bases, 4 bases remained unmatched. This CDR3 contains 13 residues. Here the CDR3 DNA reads TGTGCCAGCAGCGTTACAGGGGCCCACGAGCAGTACTTC. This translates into CASSVTGAHEQYF.